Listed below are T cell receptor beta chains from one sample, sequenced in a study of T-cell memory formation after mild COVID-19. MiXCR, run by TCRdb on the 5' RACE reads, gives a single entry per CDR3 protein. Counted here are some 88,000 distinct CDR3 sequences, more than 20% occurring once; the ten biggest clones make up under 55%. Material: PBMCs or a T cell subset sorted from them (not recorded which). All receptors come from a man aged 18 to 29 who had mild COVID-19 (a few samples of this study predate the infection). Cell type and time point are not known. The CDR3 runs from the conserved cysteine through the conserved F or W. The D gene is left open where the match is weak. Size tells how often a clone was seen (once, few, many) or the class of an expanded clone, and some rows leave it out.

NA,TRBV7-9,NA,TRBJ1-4,TGTGCCAGCCACGGAGGGCATGGAGAAAAACTGTTTTTT,CASHGGHGEKLFF
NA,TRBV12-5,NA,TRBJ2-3,TGTGCTAGTGGTTTGACCACAGATACGCAGTATTTT,CASGLTTDTQYF
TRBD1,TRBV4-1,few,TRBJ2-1,TGCGCCAGCAGCGAAGGGACAGGGGGCTTTGAGCAGTTCTTC,CASSEGTGGFEQFF
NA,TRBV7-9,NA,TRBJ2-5,TGTGCCAGCAGCCCACCCCGGGTAGGACCTCAAGAGACCCAGTACTTC,CASSPPRVGPQETQYF
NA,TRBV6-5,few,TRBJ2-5,TGTGCCAGCAGTATACAGGCCCAAGAGACCCAGTACTTC,CASSIQAQETQYF
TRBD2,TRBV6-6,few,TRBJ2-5,TGTGCCAGCAGTTACCCCCGGCTAGCGGGGGGACAATACCAAGAGACCCAGTACTTC,CASSYPRLAGGQYQETQYF
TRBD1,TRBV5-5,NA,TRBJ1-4,TGTGCCAGCAGCCAATTTCCTGACAGGGGGTTTGAAAAACTGTTTTTT,CASSQFPDRGFEKLFF
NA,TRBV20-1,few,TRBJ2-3,TGCAGTGCCGGGTGGGGGAGCACAGATACGCAGTATTTT,CSAGWGSTDTQYF
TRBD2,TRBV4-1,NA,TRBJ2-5,TGCGCCAGCAGCCAAGCCGGAGCGGGGGCACAAGAGACCCAGTACTTC,CASSQAGAGAQETQYF
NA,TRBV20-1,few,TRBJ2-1,TGCAGAGGTCTTGGAGTTTACAATGAGCAGTTCTTC,CRGLGVYNEQFF
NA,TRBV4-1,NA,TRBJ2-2,TGCGCCAGCAGCCAACGGGCAGGCACCGGGGAGCTGTTTTTT,CASSQRAGTGELFF
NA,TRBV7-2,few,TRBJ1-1,TGTGCCAGCAGCTTACGAAGTCAGAACACTGAAGCTTTCTTT,CASSLRSQNTEAFF
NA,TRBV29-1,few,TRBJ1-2,TGCAGCGTCGGGGTCGGACTCGGGGGGCGAAGGCCCTATGGCTACACCTTC,CSVGVGLGGRRPYGYTF
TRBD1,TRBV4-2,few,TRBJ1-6,TGTGCCAGCAGCCATCCGGGACAGGCGAATTCACCCCTCCACTTT,CASSHPGQANSPLHF
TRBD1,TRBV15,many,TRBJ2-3,TGTGCCACCTCCACAGGGGGCTGGCTGAGACGGGATACGCAGTATTTT,CATSTGGWLRRDTQYF
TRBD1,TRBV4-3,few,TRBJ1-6,TGCGCCAGCAGCCAAGTGGGGGACAGGGCTAATTCACCCCTCCACTTT,CASSQVGDRANSPLHF
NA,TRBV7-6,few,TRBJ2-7,TGTGCCAGCAGCCCCGGTCCTCCCGCCCTCTACGAGCAGTACTTC,CASSPGPPALYEQYF
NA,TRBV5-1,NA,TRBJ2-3,TGCGCCAGCAGCTGGCCCCCGGCAGGGGCTAGCACAGATACGCAGTATTTT,CASSWPPAGASTDTQYF
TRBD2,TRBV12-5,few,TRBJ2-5,TGTGCTAGTGGTCAACTAGCGGGGGGAATAAATGAAGAGAGCCAGTACTTC,CASGQLAGGINEESQYF
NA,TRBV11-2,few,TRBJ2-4,TGTGCCAGCAGCTTAGCAGCCGGGGGCGGTAACATTCAGTACTTC,CASSLAAGGGNIQYF
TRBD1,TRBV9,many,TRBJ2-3,TGTGCCAGCAGCTCGGACAGGGTCACAGATACGCAGTATTTT,CASSSDRVTDTQYF
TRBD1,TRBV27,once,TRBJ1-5,TGTGCCAGCAGTTTCGGACAGGACAATCAGCCCCAGCATTTT,CASSFGQDNQPQHF
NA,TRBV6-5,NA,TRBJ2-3,TGTGCCAGCAGGACGACCAGCACAGATACGCAGTATTTT,CASRTTSTDTQYF
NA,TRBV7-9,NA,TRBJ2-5,TGTGCCAGCAGCTCCGCGGGGCAGACCCAGTACTTC,CASSSAGQTQYF
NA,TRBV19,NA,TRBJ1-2,TGTGCCAGTAGTAGTCGTACAGGGAGAGTTTCTGGCTACACCTTC,CASSSRTGRVSGYTF
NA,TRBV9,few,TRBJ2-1,TGTGCCAGCAGCGTAGGGGACGGCGAGCAGTTCTTC,CASSVGDGEQFF
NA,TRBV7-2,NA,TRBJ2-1,TGTGCCAGCAGCTCCCCTGAGCGGTCTTCCTACAATGAGCAGTTCTTC,CASSSPERSSYNEQFF
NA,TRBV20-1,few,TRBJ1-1,TGCAGTGCGAGGGGCCAGGACGCTGAAGCTTTCTTT,CSARGQDAEAFF
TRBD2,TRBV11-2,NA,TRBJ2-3,TGTGCCAGCAGCTTAGTTCTTCGGGGGGGCACAGATACGCAGTATTTT,CASSLVLRGGTDTQYF
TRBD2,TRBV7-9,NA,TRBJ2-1,TGTGCCAGCAGCCGTACTAGCGGGGGGGCGGCCGATGAGCAGTTCTTC,CASSRTSGGAADEQFF
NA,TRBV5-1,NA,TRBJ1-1,TGCGCCAGCAGGGTCATCCCAGGCACTGAAGCTTTCTTT,CASRVIPGTEAFF
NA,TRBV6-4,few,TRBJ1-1,TGTGCCAGCAGTGACTCGGCCGGGGAAGCTTTCTTT,CASSDSAGEAFF
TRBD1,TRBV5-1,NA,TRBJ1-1,TGCGCCAGCAGCTGGGACAGTATAGACACTGAAGCTTTCTTT,CASSWDSIDTEAFF
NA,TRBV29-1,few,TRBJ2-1,TGCAGCGTTCCCGGACAGACATGGGAGCAGTTCTTC,CSVPGQTWEQFF
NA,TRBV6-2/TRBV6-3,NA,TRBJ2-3,TGTGCCAGCAGTCGGGTCCGGGGCACAGATACGCAGTATTTT,CASSRVRGTDTQYF
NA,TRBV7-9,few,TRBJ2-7,TGTGCCAGCAGCCTGGACAGCTCGTATGCCTACGAGCAGTACTTC,CASSLDSSYAYEQYF
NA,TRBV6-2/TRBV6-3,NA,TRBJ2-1,TGTGCCAGCAGTTACTCGTTGGAGAGGGAATACAATGAGCAGTTCTTC,CASSYSLEREYNEQFF
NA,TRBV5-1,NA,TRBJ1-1,TGCGCCAGCAGCTTGGCCTGGGGCACTGAAGCTTTCTTT,CASSLAWGTEAFF
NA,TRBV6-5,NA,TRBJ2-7,TGTGCCAGCAGCCCCGGGGGGCAAGAGCAGTACTTC,CASSPGGQEQYF
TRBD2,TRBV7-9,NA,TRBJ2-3,TGTGCCAGCAGCCCCCGTGGGCGGGGGGGCGCAGATACGCAGTATTTT,CASSPRGRGGADTQYF
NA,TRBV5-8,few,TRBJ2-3,TGTGCCAGCAGCGTTAGTGGGCATACGCAGTATTTT,CASSVSGHTQYF
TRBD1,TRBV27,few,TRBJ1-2,TGTGCCAGCAGTCTAACGACAGGGGGCGTCTATGGCTACACCTTC,CASSLTTGGVYGYTF
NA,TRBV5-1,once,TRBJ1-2,TGCGCCAGCAGCCAAGCACAGGGTAACTATGGCTACACCTTC,CASSQAQGNYGYTF
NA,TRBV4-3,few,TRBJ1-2,TGCGCCAGCAGCCAAGAAACAGGGAGCGGCTACACCTTC,CASSQETGSGYTF
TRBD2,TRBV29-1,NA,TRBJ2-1,TGCAGCGCAGATAGGACTAGTGAATTCGTGGAGCAGTTCTTC,CSADRTSEFVEQFF
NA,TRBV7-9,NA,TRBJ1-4,TGTGCCAGCAGCAGACAGGAGTCTAATGAAAAACTGTTTTTT,CASSRQESNEKLFF